This is a list of T cell receptor beta chains from one sample in a study of T cells in Graves' hyperthyroidism and ophthalmopathy. TCRdb independently ran MiXCR on the multiplex PCR reads; one entry per CDR3 protein. The sample has 400,000 to 500,000 distinct CDR3 sequences; roughly 14% are singletons. Sequencing input: blood. These TCRs come from a man younger than 35 with Graves' ophthalmopathy. CDR3s include the opening cysteine and the closing phenylalanine or tryptophan. D genes are given only for firm matches. Rows give clone size only sometimes, using once, few, many, or a class for an expanded clone.

CDR3nt: TGCAGTGCTAGGCTTGACAGGGCGAACACTGAAGCTTTCTTT; CDR3aa: CSARLDRANTEAFF; j_gene: TRBJ1-1; abundance: many; v_gene: TRBV20-1; d_gene: TRBD1
CDR3nt: TGTGCCAGCACCAAGGGACAGTCTAGCACAGATACGCAGTATTTT; CDR3aa: CASTKGQSSTDTQYF; j_gene: TRBJ2-3; abundance: many; v_gene: TRBV27; d_gene: TRBD1
CDR3nt: TGTGCCAGCAGCTTCGGTCTAGCGGCTAGAGATACGCAGTATTTT; CDR3aa: CASSFGLAARDTQYF; j_gene: TRBJ2-3; abundance: many; v_gene: TRBV5-5; d_gene: TRBD2
CDR3nt: TGTGCCAGCAGTTTAGGGGGACAGGGATTCACTGAGCAGTTCTTC; CDR3aa: CASSLGGQGFTEQFF; j_gene: TRBJ2-1; abundance: many; v_gene: TRBV27; d_gene: TRBD1
CDR3nt: TGCAGTGCTGGGCCGAGAGATGAGCAGTTCTTC; CDR3aa: CSAGPRDEQFF; j_gene: TRBJ2-1; abundance: .; v_gene: TRBV20-1; d_gene: .
CDR3nt: TGTGCCAGCTCCCCGGGGGGCCATCAAGAGACCCAGTACTTC; CDR3aa: CASSPGGHQETQYF; j_gene: TRBJ2-5; abundance: many; v_gene: TRBV7-9; d_gene: .
CDR3nt: TGCAGTGCTTTCAGGCTAACAGGAAACACCATATATTTT; CDR3aa: CSAFRLTGNTIYF; j_gene: TRBJ1-3; abundance: .; v_gene: TRBV20-1; d_gene: .
CDR3nt: TGTGCCAGCAGTTTCAGTATAGCGGGAAAGCCCTACAATGAGCAGTTCTTC; CDR3aa: CASSFSIAGKPYNEQFF; j_gene: TRBJ2-1; abundance: few; v_gene: TRBV6-1; d_gene: TRBD2
CDR3nt: TGTGCCAGCAGTTACTCGAATAGGCGGGCAGATACGCAGTATTTT; CDR3aa: CASSYSNRRADTQYF; j_gene: TRBJ2-3; abundance: many; v_gene: TRBV6-5; d_gene: .
CDR3nt: TGTGCCAGCAGCCAGAAGGGGATTTCAACCGAAAAACTGTTTTTT; CDR3aa: CASSQKGISTEKLFF; j_gene: TRBJ1-4; abundance: many; v_gene: TRBV16; d_gene: .
CDR3nt: TGTGCCAGCAGCCGGATGGGACCTGGAGAGACCCAGTACTTC; CDR3aa: CASSRMGPGETQYF; j_gene: TRBJ2-5; abundance: many; v_gene: TRBV11-2; d_gene: .
CDR3nt: TGTGCCAGCAGTTTTCGGACTAGCGGGTACAATGAGCAGTTCTTC; CDR3aa: CASSFRTSGYNEQFF; j_gene: TRBJ2-1; abundance: many; v_gene: TRBV6-2/TRBV6-3; d_gene: TRBD2
CDR3nt: TGTGCCAGCAGCTGGGACTGGAACACCGGGGAGCTGTTTTTT; CDR3aa: CASSWDWNTGELFF; j_gene: TRBJ2-2; abundance: many; v_gene: TRBV7-2; d_gene: .
CDR3nt: TGCGCCAGCAGCGTACAGGGGGTCAACTATGGCTACACCTTC; CDR3aa: CASSVQGVNYGYTF; j_gene: TRBJ1-2; abundance: .; v_gene: TRBV5-1; d_gene: TRBD1
CDR3nt: TGCGCCAGCAGCCACGGACTCAATGAAAAACTGTTTTTT; CDR3aa: CASSHGLNEKLFF; j_gene: TRBJ1-4; abundance: many; v_gene: TRBV10-1; d_gene: .
CDR3nt: TGTGCCAGCAGCGATCGATACAGGGATGAAGCTTTCTTT; CDR3aa: CASSDRYRDEAFF; j_gene: TRBJ1-1; abundance: .; v_gene: TRBV9; d_gene: .
CDR3nt: TGTGCCAGCAGTTCTAACGGTGGAAACACCATATATTTT; CDR3aa: CASSSNGGNTIYF; j_gene: TRBJ1-3; abundance: .; v_gene: TRBV12-3/TRBV12-4; d_gene: .
CDR3nt: TGCAGCGCCCTTAGAGTGCAGGGAACCGGGGAGCTGTTTTTT; CDR3aa: CSALRVQGTGELFF; j_gene: TRBJ2-2; abundance: .; v_gene: TRBV29-1; d_gene: .
CDR3nt: TGCGCCAGCTGGACTAGCGGAAAAGATACGCAGTATTTT; CDR3aa: CASWTSGKDTQYF; j_gene: TRBJ2-3; abundance: many; v_gene: TRBV10-2; d_gene: TRBD2
CDR3nt: TGTGCCAGCAGTTTATCCCGAGGCGGGACACTGCAGTACTTC; CDR3aa: CASSLSRGGTLQYF; j_gene: TRBJ2-7; abundance: many; v_gene: TRBV27; d_gene: .
CDR3nt: TGTGCCAGCAGTTCCGCGGGGCCCGCTGAGCAGTACTTC; CDR3aa: CASSSAGPAEQYF; j_gene: TRBJ2-7; abundance: few; v_gene: TRBV6-1; d_gene: .
CDR3nt: TGTGCCAGCAGTTACGATGGGACAGCTGGAAACACCATATATTTT; CDR3aa: CASSYDGTAGNTIYF; j_gene: TRBJ1-3; abundance: .; v_gene: TRBV6-6; d_gene: TRBD1
CDR3nt: TGTGCCAGCAGCGTCCCCGGGACAGGGAGCTCCTACAATGAGCAGTTCTTC; CDR3aa: CASSVPGTGSSYNEQFF; j_gene: TRBJ2-1; abundance: .; v_gene: TRBV11-1; d_gene: TRBD1
CDR3nt: TGTGCCAGCAGACCGACCATAGCCAAAAACATTCAGTACTTC; CDR3aa: CASRPTIAKNIQYF; j_gene: TRBJ2-4; abundance: .; v_gene: TRBV2; d_gene: .
CDR3nt: TGTGCCAGCAGCAGGACAGCCCTCTACACCTTC; CDR3aa: CASSRTALYTF; j_gene: TRBJ1-2; abundance: many; v_gene: TRBV5-6; d_gene: .
CDR3nt: TGTGCCAGCACCAAGACAGGGCGTGATTCACCCCTCCACTTT; CDR3aa: CASTKTGRDSPLHF; j_gene: TRBJ1-6; abundance: many; v_gene: TRBV12-3/TRBV12-4; d_gene: TRBD1
CDR3nt: TGTGCCACCAGTGATTTGTCAGGGGGAGATGGAGAGACCCAGTACTTC; CDR3aa: CATSDLSGGDGETQYF; j_gene: TRBJ2-5; abundance: few; v_gene: TRBV24-1; d_gene: TRBD1
CDR3nt: TGTGCCAGCACCCGGGGGGGAGTCTATGGCTACACCTTC; CDR3aa: CASTRGGVYGYTF; j_gene: TRBJ1-2; abundance: many; v_gene: TRBV6-1; d_gene: .
CDR3nt: TGTGCCAGCAGCTTCGACGGGGGGGCAGGGCAGCCCCAGCATTTT; CDR3aa: CASSFDGGAGQPQHF; j_gene: TRBJ1-5; abundance: many; v_gene: TRBV11-2; d_gene: .
CDR3nt: TGTGCCATCAGTGCCGAGGGAGGCCAAGAGACCCAGTACTTC; CDR3aa: CAISAEGGQETQYF; j_gene: TRBJ2-5; abundance: .; v_gene: TRBV10-3; d_gene: .
CDR3nt: TGTGCCAGCAGCACCGGGGACGGGAACACTGAAGCTTTCTTT; CDR3aa: CASSTGDGNTEAFF; j_gene: TRBJ1-1; abundance: .; v_gene: TRBV9; d_gene: .
CDR3nt: TGTGCCAGCAGCGTAGAACCCAGGGAGGAATCACCCCTCCACTTT; CDR3aa: CASSVEPREESPLHF; j_gene: TRBJ1-6; abundance: .; v_gene: TRBV9; d_gene: .
CDR3nt: TGTGCCTGGAGTATCGGGCCAAGGAACACTGAAGCTTTCTTT; CDR3aa: CAWSIGPRNTEAFF; j_gene: TRBJ1-1; abundance: few; v_gene: TRBV30; d_gene: .
CDR3nt: TGTGCCAGCAGCCCTTTAACTAGCGGGAGAGTGTACGAGCAGTACTTC; CDR3aa: CASSPLTSGRVYEQYF; j_gene: TRBJ2-7; abundance: many; v_gene: TRBV7-9; d_gene: TRBD2
CDR3nt: TGTGCCAGCAGCAGACAGGGAGGAACCAGCACAGATACGCAGTATTTT; CDR3aa: CASSRQGGTSTDTQYF; j_gene: TRBJ2-3; abundance: many; v_gene: TRBV3-1; d_gene: .
CDR3nt: TGCGCCAGCAGCTTGTGGTCCAGGGACACTGAAGCTTTCTTT; CDR3aa: CASSLWSRDTEAFF; j_gene: TRBJ1-1; abundance: many; v_gene: TRBV5-1; d_gene: .
CDR3nt: TGTGCCAGCAGTTTGCAGGACCTTTCCTACGAGCAGTACTTC; CDR3aa: CASSLQDLSYEQYF; j_gene: TRBJ2-7; abundance: few; v_gene: TRBV12-3/TRBV12-4; d_gene: .
CDR3nt: TGCAGTGCCGTCCGGGACAGGGGGAAGTACGAGCAGTACTTC; CDR3aa: CSAVRDRGKYEQYF; j_gene: TRBJ2-7; abundance: many; v_gene: TRBV20-1; d_gene: TRBD1
CDR3nt: TGTGCCAGCAGTGAAGTGGGGGGGTTCTACGAGCAGTACTTC; CDR3aa: CASSEVGGFYEQYF; j_gene: TRBJ2-7; abundance: .; v_gene: TRBV6-1; d_gene: TRBD2
CDR3nt: TGTGCCAGCAGGGGCCGAATCCTCTACGAGCAGTACTTC; CDR3aa: CASRGRILYEQYF; j_gene: TRBJ2-7; abundance: many; v_gene: TRBV2; d_gene: .
CDR3nt: TGTGCCAGCAGTGAACAAGGGGAGGTCGCCAAAAACATTCAGTACTTC; CDR3aa: CASSEQGEVAKNIQYF; j_gene: TRBJ2-4; abundance: many; v_gene: TRBV2; d_gene: .
CDR3nt: TGTGCCAGCAGTGATTTGGGGACTAGCGCTTACGAGCAGTACTTC; CDR3aa: CASSDLGTSAYEQYF; j_gene: TRBJ2-7; abundance: many; v_gene: TRBV2; d_gene: TRBD2
CDR3nt: TGCAGTGCTAGGACAGCGGAAGACACAGATACGCAGTATTTT; CDR3aa: CSARTAEDTDTQYF; j_gene: TRBJ2-3; abundance: .; v_gene: TRBV20-1; d_gene: .
CDR3nt: TGTGCCAGCAGTTACGGGATAGCGTACTACGAGCAGTACTTC; CDR3aa: CASSYGIAYYEQYF; j_gene: TRBJ2-7; abundance: .; v_gene: TRBV6-5; d_gene: .
CDR3nt: TGTGCCAGCAGTGAAGCGCGGGGCAGGGTGGGACCGAGCACTGAAGCTTTCTTT; CDR3aa: CASSEARGRVGPSTEAFF; j_gene: TRBJ1-1; abundance: .; v_gene: TRBV2; d_gene: .
CDR3nt: TGTGCCAGCAGTACCGGGACAGGGGGCCTAGAGACCCAGTACTTC; CDR3aa: CASSTGTGGLETQYF; j_gene: TRBJ2-5; abundance: many; v_gene: TRBV12-3/TRBV12-4; d_gene: TRBD1
CDR3nt: TGTGCCAGCAGTCCTGGACACCTCCTTAATTCACCCCTCCACTTT; CDR3aa: CASSPGHLLNSPLHF; j_gene: TRBJ1-6; abundance: .; v_gene: TRBV6-2/TRBV6-3; d_gene: .
CDR3nt: TGTGCCAGTAGGAAGTTTCGAGTAATCCACGACACTGAAGCTTTCTTT; CDR3aa: CASRKFRVIHDTEAFF; j_gene: TRBJ1-1; abundance: few; v_gene: TRBV19; d_gene: .
CDR3nt: TGTGCCATCAGGGGTCCCGGGACAGATGACTATGGCTACACCTTC; CDR3aa: CAIRGPGTDDYGYTF; j_gene: TRBJ1-2; abundance: .; v_gene: TRBV10-3; d_gene: TRBD1
CDR3nt: TGTGCCACCAGTGATTTTACCTTGAAAACCGGGGAGCTGTTTTTT; CDR3aa: CATSDFTLKTGELFF; j_gene: TRBJ2-2; abundance: .; v_gene: TRBV24-1; d_gene: .
CDR3nt: TGTGCCAGCAGCCAAGCCGGGACCGCGGGAAACATTCAGTACTTC; CDR3aa: CASSQAGTAGNIQYF; j_gene: TRBJ2-4; abundance: .; v_gene: TRBV4-2; d_gene: .
CDR3nt: TGTGTCAGCAGCTACTCCAGGGAGGGCAATGAGCAGTTCTTC; CDR3aa: CVSSYSREGNEQFF; j_gene: TRBJ2-1; abundance: few; v_gene: TRBV7-9; d_gene: TRBD2
CDR3nt: TGTGCCAGTAGTATAGTGGGGGCTAGTGGCTACACCTTC; CDR3aa: CASSIVGASGYTF; j_gene: TRBJ1-2; abundance: .; v_gene: TRBV19; d_gene: .
CDR3nt: TGTGCCATCAGTGAGACCGGGACAGCCTACAATGAGCAGTTCTTC; CDR3aa: CAISETGTAYNEQFF; j_gene: TRBJ2-1; abundance: few; v_gene: TRBV10-3; d_gene: TRBD1
CDR3nt: TGTGCCAGCAGTACCCTGGGAGGGGGAGGAGAGACCCAGTACTTC; CDR3aa: CASSTLGGGGETQYF; j_gene: TRBJ2-5; abundance: many; v_gene: TRBV6-1; d_gene: .
CDR3nt: TGTGCCATCAGTGACCCTGCAGAGAGCTCCTACGAGCAGTACTTC; CDR3aa: CAISDPAESSYEQYF; j_gene: TRBJ2-7; abundance: .; v_gene: TRBV10-3; d_gene: .
CDR3nt: TGCGCCAGCAGCCAAACCGGGACAGTAAGCAATCAGCCCCAGCATTTT; CDR3aa: CASSQTGTVSNQPQHF; j_gene: TRBJ1-5; abundance: .; v_gene: TRBV4-1; d_gene: TRBD1
CDR3nt: TGTGCCAGCAGTGAATTCGATCGGCCGTACAATGAGCAGTTCTTC; CDR3aa: CASSEFDRPYNEQFF; j_gene: TRBJ2-1; abundance: .; v_gene: TRBV25-1; d_gene: .
CDR3nt: TGTGCCAGCAGCGCCCTAGTCGGACCCCAAGAGACCCAGTACTTC; CDR3aa: CASSALVGPQETQYF; j_gene: TRBJ2-5; abundance: many; v_gene: TRBV7-9; d_gene: .